The rows below give T cell receptor beta chains drawn from one sample of a study of CD8+ T cells in alopecia areata. TCRdb keeps only in-frame clones here, not all; method: immunoSEQ multiplex PCR. Among some 150,000 clones listed, about 61% were seen once. The specimen was CD4+ T cells sorted from blood, collected at approximately week 60, from a patient treated with tofacitinib. The source is a human donor with alopecia areata. CDR3s include the opening cysteine and the closing phenylalanine or tryptophan. The order of the fields is clone size, D gene, V gene, CDR3 length, J gene, CDR3 DNA, CDR3 protein. D genes are given only for firm matches. The size of a clone is reported for some rows only, either as once, few or many, or as a class for expanded clones.

>few|NA|TRBV25-1|13|TRBJ1-3
TGTGCCAGCCTCGCCCCGCTCGGAAACACCATATATTTT
CASLAPLGNTIYF
>few|NA|TRBV4-1|15|TRBJ1-2
TGCGCCAGCAGCCTCCGACAGGCAGATAACTATGGCTACACCTTC
CASSLRQADNYGYTF
>NA|NA|TRBV5-1|14|TRBJ2-7
TGCGCCAGCAGCTATGGGGGGGCCATAGGGGAGCAGTACTTC
CASSYGGAIGEQYF
>few|NA|TRBV29-1|11|TRBJ1-2
TGCAGCGTTCTCGGGGCTGATGGCTACACCTTC
CSVLGADGYTF
>few|TRBD2|TRBV5-1|15|TRBJ2-2
TGCGCCAGCAGCACTGCGGGGGCGAACACCGGGGAGCTGTTTTTT
CASSTAGANTGELFF
>NA|TRBD2|TRBV29-1|14|TRBJ2-7
TGCAGCGCAACCGGGGGGGCAGCCACCTACGAGCAGTACTTC
CSATGGAATYEQYF
>NA|NA|TRBV27|16|TRBJ1-6
TGTGCCAGCAGTTTATCGTCCGGTGTGGCGAATTCACCCCTCCACTTT
CASSLSSGVANSPLHF
>NA|NA|TRBV4-1|15|TRBJ2-5
TGCGCCAGCAGCCAAGAGACGGACTCGCAAGAGACCCAGTACTTC
CASSQETDSQETQYF
>NA|NA|TRBV5-1|15|TRBJ1-5
TGCGCCAGCAGCCCCGGGACGAATAGCAATCAGCCCCAGCATTTT
CASSPGTNSNQPQHF
>NA|NA|TRBV7-9|12|TRBJ1-2
TGTGCCAGCAGCTCCAGGGATCGGGTTGGAACCTTC
CASSSRDRVGTF
>NA|TRBD2|TRBV18|15|TRBJ2-5
TGTGCCAGCTCACCAGCCAGGGCGGGAGGAGAGACCCAGTACTTC
CASSPARAGGETQYF
>NA|NA|TRBV25-1|15|TRBJ1-4
TGTGCCAGCAGTGACCCCCGGAAGGCAAATGAAAAACTGTTTTTT
CASSDPRKANEKLFF
>few|NA|TRBV5-6|13|TRBJ2-7
TGTGCCAGCAGCTTCGCAGGGACCCGCGAGCAGTACTTC
CASSFAGTREQYF
>NA|TRBD1|TRBV29-1|16|TRBJ2-5
TGCAGCGTCCTACAGGGGGCGGGCGGTATACAAGAGACCCAGTACTTC
CSVLQGAGGIQETQYF
>NA|NA|TRBV30|13|TRBJ2-5
TGTGCCTGGAGTTACAGGGACGGTGAGACCCAGTACTTC
CAWSYRDGETQYF
>few|NA|TRBV30|16|TRBJ2-1
TGTGCCTGGAGTTTGTGGACAACCCGATCCTACAATGAGCAGTTCTTC
CAWSLWTTRSYNEQFF
>NA|TRBD2|TRBV25-1|16|TRBJ2-3
TGTGCCAGCAGTGAATATGGGCGGGGGGGCACAGATACGCAGTATTTT
CASSEYGRGGTDTQYF
>few|NA|TRBV7-2|11|TRBJ2-5
TGTGCCAGCAGCTTTGGTCAGACCCAGTACTTC
CASSFGQTQYF
>NA|NA|TRBV2|14|TRBJ1-2
TGTGCCAGCAGCGACTTCCACAGGGTTGGGGGCTACACCTTC
CASSDFHRVGGYTF
>NA|TRBD1|TRBV11-2|18|TRBJ1-5
TGTGCCAGCAGCTTCGGGACCGGGACAGGGATTAGCAATCAGCCCCAGCATTTT
CASSFGTGTGISNQPQHF
>few|NA|TRBV29-1|14|TRBJ2-3
TGCAGCGTTGGTGGGATACGCATAGCAGATACGCAGTATTTT
CSVGGIRIADTQYF
>NA|NA|TRBV30|12|TRBJ2-7
TGTGCCTGGAGTGTATGGGGTGGCGAGCAGTACTTC
CAWSVWGGEQYF
>NA|NA|TRBV6-5|12|TRBJ2-7
TGTGCCAGCAGTTATTTGGTCACCGAGCAGTACTTC
CASSYLVTEQYF
>few|NA|TRBV5-1|14|TRBJ2-5
TGCGCCAGCACCCTTGGGGGGCCGGCGGAGACCCAGTACTTC
CASTLGGPAETQYF
>NA|NA|TRBV29-1|12|TRBJ2-3
TGCAGCGACAAGGGCGGCACAGATACGCAGTATTTT
CSDKGGTDTQYF
>NA|NA|TRBV2|12|TRBJ2-7
TGTGCCAGCATGAGGGGGTCCTACGAGCAGTACTTC
CASMRGSYEQYF
>once|NA|TRBV30|12|TRBJ1-1
TGTGCCTGGACCCAGAGAGCCACTGAAGCTTTCTTT
CAWTQRATEAFF
>few|NA|TRBV15|15|TRBJ1-5
TGTGCCACCAGCAGAGATAAAGGATTCAATCAGCCCCAGCATTTT
CATSRDKGFNQPQHF
>few|NA|TRBV27|12|TRBJ1-2
TGTGCCAGCAGAACAAGCAACTATGGCTACACCTTC
CASRTSNYGYTF
>NA|NA|TRBV2|15|TRBJ1-2
TGTGCCAGCAGCGGTGCGACAGCATCAAACTATGGCTACACCTTC
CASSGATASNYGYTF
>NA|NA|TRBV4-1|17|TRBJ1-6
TGCGCCAGCAGCCAAGTTAGTTGGACAGATAATAATTCACCCCTCCACTTT
CASSQVSWTDNNSPLHF
>few|NA|TRBV7-9|14|TRBJ2-7
TGTGCCAGCAGCTCGACAGGACGATCCTACGAGCAGTACTTC
CASSSTGRSYEQYF
>once|NA|TRBV6-1|15|TRBJ2-7
TGTGCCAGCAGTGAAGCGACTAGTTGGGCCTACGAGCAGTACTTC
CASSEATSWAYEQYF
>NA|NA|TRBV29-1|13|TRBJ1-2
TGCAGCGTTGATCGGGTTGTGATGGGTGGCTACACCTTC
CSVDRVVMGGYTF
>few|TRBD1|TRBV19|14|TRBJ1-2
TGTGCCAGTAGTATGGGACAGGGGAACTATGGCTACACCTTC
CASSMGQGNYGYTF
>NA|NA|TRBV9|13|TRBJ2-3
TGTGCCAGCAGCCCTCAGGACAGCGGTACGCAGTATTTT
CASSPQDSGTQYF
>few|TRBD1|TRBV5-1|14|TRBJ1-1
TGCGCCAGCAGCGGGACAGTTGAGAACACTGAAGCTTTCTTT
CASSGTVENTEAFF
>NA|NA|TRBV30|14|TRBJ1-5
TGTGCCTGGAAGGAGCGGATTAGCAATCAGCCCCAGCATTTT
CAWKERISNQPQHF
>NA|TRBD1|TRBV18|16|TRBJ1-1
TGTGCCAGCTCACCCGGGACAGGGGGCTTGTACACTGAAGCTTTCTTT
CASSPGTGGLYTEAFF
>NA|NA|TRBV5-6|15|TRBJ1-6
TGTGCCAGCAGCCCATTTGACAGCGCCAATTCACCCCTCCACTTT
CASSPFDSANSPLHF
>NA|NA|TRBV7-9|15|TRBJ2-4
TGTGCCAGCAGCTTAGTTGGGGGCTCAGGGAACATTCAGTACTTC
CASSLVGGSGNIQYF